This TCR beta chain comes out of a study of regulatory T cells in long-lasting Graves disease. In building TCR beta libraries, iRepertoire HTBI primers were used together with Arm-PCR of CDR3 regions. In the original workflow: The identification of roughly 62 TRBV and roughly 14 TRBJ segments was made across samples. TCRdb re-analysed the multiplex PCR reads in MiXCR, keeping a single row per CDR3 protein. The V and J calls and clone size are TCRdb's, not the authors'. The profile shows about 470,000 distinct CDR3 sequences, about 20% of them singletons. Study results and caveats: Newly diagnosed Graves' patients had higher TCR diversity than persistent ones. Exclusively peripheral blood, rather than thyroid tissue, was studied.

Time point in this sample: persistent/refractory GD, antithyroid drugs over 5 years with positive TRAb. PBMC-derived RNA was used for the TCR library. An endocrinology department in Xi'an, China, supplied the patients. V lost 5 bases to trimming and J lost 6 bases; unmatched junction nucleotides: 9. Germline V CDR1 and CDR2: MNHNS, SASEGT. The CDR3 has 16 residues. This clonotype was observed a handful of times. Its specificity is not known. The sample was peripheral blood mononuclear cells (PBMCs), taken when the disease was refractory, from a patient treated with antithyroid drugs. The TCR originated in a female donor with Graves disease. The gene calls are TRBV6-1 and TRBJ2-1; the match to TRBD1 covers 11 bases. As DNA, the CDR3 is TGTGCCAGCAGTACGAGCTCGGGGACAGGGGGCAATGAGCAGTTCTTC. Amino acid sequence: CASSTSSGTGGNEQFF.